These 14 T cell receptor beta chains were all obtained from the same sample, sequenced in a study of T cell repertoires in cytomegalovirus infection. MiXCR, applied by TCRdb to the reads, yields one record per CDR3 protein. This table has over 150,000 distinct CDR3 sequences, around 14% appearing once. The specimen sequenced was PBMCs. Receptors were obtained from a human donor in good health (CMV status not recorded). Some clones in this sample may be carry-over from other donors' samples.

This clonotype was recorded once. The chain carries TRBV5-4 and TRBJ2-1; a possible D gene is TRBD2 (5 bases). The ends were cut back, 4 bases at V and 0 bases at J, with 11 bases in the middle. Germline CDR1 SGHNT, CDR2 YYREEE (reference sequence). The CDR3 sequence is 15 residues long. CDR3: CASSRTSDSYNEQFF. CDR3 nucleotide sequence: TGTGCCAGCAGCAGAACTAGTGACTCCTACAATGAGCAGTTCTTC.

This clonotype was found many times. V is TRBV5-1 and J is TRBJ1-4, with 9 bases fitting TRBD1. This CDR3 has 16 amino acids. CDR1 and CDR2 (germline): SGHRS, YFSETQ. J lost 0 bases, V lost 5 bases, and 5 bases had no gene match. The CDR3 nucleotides read TGCGCCAGCAGAGAGACAGGGGGTGCAACTAATGAAAAACTGTTTTTT. This translates into CASRETGGATNEKLFF.

This clonotype has a handful of counts. At one end the junction does not follow the germline gene, possibly because of a read error. V usage is TRBV6-6 and J usage is TRBJ2-6; D remains ambiguous. The germline CDR1 and CDR2 sequences are MNHNY and SVGAGI (reference sequence). This CDR3 region has 15 residues. CDR3 amino acids: CGSIGRPSGANVLTF. The CDR3 DNA follows: TGTGGCAGCATAGGTCGGCCCTCTGGGGCCAACGTCCTGACTTTC.

CDR3 sequence: CASSTIPSTVGNTIYF. CDR3 DNA: TGTGCCAGTAGTACTATTCCATCGACAGTTGGAAACACCATATATTTT. This chain connects TRBV19 to TRBJ1-3; a weak D match, TRBD1 (5 bases). From germline, CDR1 is LNHDA and CDR2 SQIVND (reference sequence). The V gene lost 4 bases and the J gene lost 3 bases, with 16 bases spanning the gap. This CDR3 is built from 16 residues.

Ten or more counts support this clonotype. V gene TRBV7-6 combines with J gene TRBJ2-3; D may be TRBD1 or TRBD2 (5 bases each). V gave up 1 base and J gave up 2 bases, with 7 bases separating them. Germline V gene data show CDR1 as SGHVS and CDR2 as FNYEAQ. CDR3 length: 14 residues. DNA of the CDR3: TGTGCCAGCAGCTTAGTAGGGACCACAGATACGCAGTATTTT. Translating gives CASSLVGTTDTQYF.

This clonotype was detected ten times or more. The CDR3 reads CATSSRGGNFDEQFF. The CDR3 bases are TGTGCCACCAGCAGCAGGGGGGGAAATTTCGATGAGCAGTTCTTC. The J gene is TRBJ2-1, the V gene TRBV15; either TRBD1 or TRBD2 may supply D (7 bases each). V was clipped by 3 bases and J by 8 bases, with 17 bases between them. Germline CDR1 is LNHNV and CDR2 is YYDKDF (reference sequence). This CDR3 has 15 residues.

The V gene is TRBV7-9, the J gene TRBJ2-7; TRBD1 matches 7 bases. Trimming removed 4 bases from V and 6 bases from J; junction bases left unmatched: 12. CDR3 size: 15 residues. Per the germline V gene, CDR1 is SEHNR and CDR2 is FQNEAQ (reference sequence). The CDR3 here is CASSSPTGLTGEQYF. The CDR3 region has the DNA TGTGCCAGCAGCTCACCGACAGGGCTGACTGGCGAGCAGTACTTC.

The genes are TRBV7-3 and TRBJ2-7, with D maybe TRBD2 (5 bases). Trimming removed 2 bases at V and 3 bases at J, with 17 bases between. This CDR3 has 16 residues. Germline V gene data show CDR1 as SGHTA and CDR2 as FQGTGA. CDR3 in amino acids: CASSLVTSPNYYEQYF. The DNA of the CDR3 is TGTGCCAGCAGCTTAGTAACTAGTCCCAACTACTACGAGCAGTACTTC.

There are many counts of this clonotype. The chain is built from TRBV7-2 and TRBJ2-7, with 10 bases matching TRBD2. The trim removed 6 bases at V and 7 bases at J, leaving 6 bases unmatched. This CDR3 contains 13 residues. The germline V gene has CDR1 SGHTA and CDR2 FQGNSA. The CDR3 bases are TGTGCCAGCAGACCGAGCGGGAGGGAAGAGCAGTACTTC. It yields the protein CASRPSGREEQYF.

This chain connects TRBV28 to TRBJ2-4; 9 bases agree with TRBD1. The V gene end was trimmed by 5 bases and the J gene end by 0 bases; junction bases not matched to a gene: 11. The CDR3 contains 18 residues. Germline V CDR1 and CDR2: MDHEN, SYDVKM. This chain's CDR3 is CASSRGQGLELAKNIQYF. The CDR3 DNA reads as TGTGCCAGCAGTCGAGGACAGGGGCTAGAACTAGCCAAAAACATTCAGTACTTC.

V usage is TRBV9 and J usage is TRBJ2-5; D remains ambiguous. The germline V gene has CDR1 SGDLS and CDR2 YYNGEE. The CDR3 covers 14 residues. The V gene lost 0 bases and the J gene lost 1 base, with 7 bases spanning the gap. The chain's CDR3 is CASSVAGSQETQYF. The CDR3 DNA sequence: TGTGCCAGCAGCGTAGCAGGATCCCAAGAGACCCAGTACTTC. Variable domain in full (rest from reference TRBV9 and TRBJ2-5): DSGVTQTPKHLITATGQRVTLRCSPRSGDLSVYWYQQSLDQGLQFLIQYYNGEERAKGNILERFSAQQFPDLHSELNLSSLELGDSALYFCASSVAGSQETQYFGPGTRLLVL.

This clonotype was detected many times. This rearrangement joins TRBV12-3 or TRBV12-4 to TRBJ1-3, with a weak D call TRBD1 (5 bases). V gave up 3 bases and J gave up 0 bases, with 12 bases separating them. This CDR3 is built from 16 residues. The CDR3 sequence is CASSFSGVHSGNTIYF. The CDR3 region has the DNA TGTGCCAGCAGTTTCTCGGGGGTGCACTCTGGAAACACCATATATTTT.

This clonotype was picked up a small number of times. The chain has TRBV20-1 and TRBJ1-1; 8 bases are a match to TRBD1. Germline V lookup: CDR1 DFQATT, CDR2 SNEGSKA (reference sequence). The CDR3 contains 19 residues. Trimming removed 2 bases from V and 0 bases from J; junction bases left unmatched: 17. The CDR3 bases are TGCAGTGCTAGAATACCGGGACAGGCATCAACAGGCATGAACACTGAAGCTTTCTTT. The encoded protein is CSARIPGQASTGMNTEAFF.

There are many counts of this clonotype. This rearrangement joins TRBV7-2 to TRBJ2-7; 10 bases match TRBD1. CDR1 is SGHTA and CDR2 is FQGNSA in the germline V gene. J was trimmed by 5 bases and V by 1 base; bases with no gene match: 5. This CDR3 comprises 15 residues. The CDR3 DNA follows: TGTGCCAGCAGCTTAGTTGGGACAGGGGCCCACGAGCAGTACTTC. The encoded protein is CASSLVGTGAHEQYF.